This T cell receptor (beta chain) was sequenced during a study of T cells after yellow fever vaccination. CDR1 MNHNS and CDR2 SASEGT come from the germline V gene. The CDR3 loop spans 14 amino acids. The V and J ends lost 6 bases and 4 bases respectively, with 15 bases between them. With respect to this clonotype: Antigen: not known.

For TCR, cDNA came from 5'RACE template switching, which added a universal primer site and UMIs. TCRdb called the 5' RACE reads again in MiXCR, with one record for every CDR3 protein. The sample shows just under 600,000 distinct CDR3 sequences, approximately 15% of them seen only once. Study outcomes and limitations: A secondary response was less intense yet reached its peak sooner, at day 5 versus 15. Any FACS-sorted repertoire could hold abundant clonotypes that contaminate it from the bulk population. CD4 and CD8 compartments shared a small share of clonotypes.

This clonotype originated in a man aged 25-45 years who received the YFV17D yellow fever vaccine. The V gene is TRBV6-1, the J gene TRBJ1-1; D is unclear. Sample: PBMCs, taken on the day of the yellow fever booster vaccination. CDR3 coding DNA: TGTGCCAGCAGCCCTGGAAGTAGTGGCACTGAAGCTTTCTTT. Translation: CASSPGSSGTEAFF.